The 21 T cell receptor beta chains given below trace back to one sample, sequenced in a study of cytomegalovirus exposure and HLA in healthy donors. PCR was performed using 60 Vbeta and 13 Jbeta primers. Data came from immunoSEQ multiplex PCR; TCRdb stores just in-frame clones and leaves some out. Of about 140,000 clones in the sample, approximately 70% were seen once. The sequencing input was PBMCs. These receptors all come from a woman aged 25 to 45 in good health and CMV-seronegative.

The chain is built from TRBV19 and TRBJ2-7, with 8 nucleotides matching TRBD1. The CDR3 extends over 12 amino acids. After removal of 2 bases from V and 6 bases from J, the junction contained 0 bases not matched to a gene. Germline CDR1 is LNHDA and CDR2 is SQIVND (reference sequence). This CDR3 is CASSITGGEQYV. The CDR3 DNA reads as TGTGCCAGTAGTATAACAGGGGGCGAGCAGTACGTC.

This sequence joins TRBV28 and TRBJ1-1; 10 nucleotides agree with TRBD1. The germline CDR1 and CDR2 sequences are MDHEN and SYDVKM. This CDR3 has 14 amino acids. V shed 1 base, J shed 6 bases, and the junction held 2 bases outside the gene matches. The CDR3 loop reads CASSLSGQGAEAFF. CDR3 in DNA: TGTGCCAGCAGTTTATCAGGACAGGGGGCTGAAGCTTTCTTT.

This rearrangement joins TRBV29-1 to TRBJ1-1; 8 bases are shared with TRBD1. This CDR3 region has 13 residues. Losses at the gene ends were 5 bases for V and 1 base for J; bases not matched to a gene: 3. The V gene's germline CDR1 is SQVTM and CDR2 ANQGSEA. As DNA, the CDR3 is TGCAGCGTTCCAGGGGGCGAGAACACTGAAGCTTTCTTT. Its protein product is CSVPGGENTEAFF.

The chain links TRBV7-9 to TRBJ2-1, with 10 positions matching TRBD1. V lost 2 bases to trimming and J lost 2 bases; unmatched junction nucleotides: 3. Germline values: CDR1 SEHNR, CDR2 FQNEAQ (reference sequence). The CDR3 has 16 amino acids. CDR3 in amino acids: CASSLSGTGAYNEQFF. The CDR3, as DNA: TGTGCCAGCAGCTTAAGTGGGACAGGGGCCTACAATGAGCAGTTCTTC.

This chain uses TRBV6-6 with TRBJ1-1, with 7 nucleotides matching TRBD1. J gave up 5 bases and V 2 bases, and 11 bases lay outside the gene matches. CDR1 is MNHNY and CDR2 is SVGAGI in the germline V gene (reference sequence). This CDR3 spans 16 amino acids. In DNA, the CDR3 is TGTGCCAGCAGTTACGGCGTGACAGGGTGGAGGACTGAAGCTTTCTTT. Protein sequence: CASSYGVTGWRTEAFF.

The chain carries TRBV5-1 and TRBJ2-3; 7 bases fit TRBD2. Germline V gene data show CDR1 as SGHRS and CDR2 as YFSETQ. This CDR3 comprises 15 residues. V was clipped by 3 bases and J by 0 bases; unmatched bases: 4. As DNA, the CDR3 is TGCGCCAGCAGCTCCGGGGGGACTAGCACAGATACGCAGTATTTT. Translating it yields CASSSGGTSTDTQYF.

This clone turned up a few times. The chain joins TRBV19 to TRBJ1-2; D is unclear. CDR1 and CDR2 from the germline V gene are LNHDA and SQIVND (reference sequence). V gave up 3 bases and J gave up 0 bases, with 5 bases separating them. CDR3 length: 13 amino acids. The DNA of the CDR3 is TGTGCCAGTAGTATGTCGGCTAACTATGGCTACACCTTC. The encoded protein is CASSMSANYGYTF.

This CDR3 is CASSPRQGSTEAFF. CDR3 DNA sequence: TGTGCCAGCAGCCCTCGGCAGGGTTCGACTGAAGCTTTCTTT. The chain recombines TRBV11-2 with TRBJ1-1, with D possibly TRBD1 on 5 matching bases. This CDR3 contains 14 residues. The germline V and J ends were trimmed by 5 bases and 5 bases, with 15 bases remaining between them. In germline, CDR1 is SGHAT, CDR2 FQNNGV.

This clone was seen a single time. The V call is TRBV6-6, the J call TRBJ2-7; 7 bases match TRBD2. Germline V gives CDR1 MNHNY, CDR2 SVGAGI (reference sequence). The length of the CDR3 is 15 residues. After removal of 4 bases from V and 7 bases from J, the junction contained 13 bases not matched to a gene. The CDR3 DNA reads TGTGCCAGCAGTTTCCCAGCGGGGACGCTCGAAGAGCAGTACTTC. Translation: CASSFPAGTLEEQYF.

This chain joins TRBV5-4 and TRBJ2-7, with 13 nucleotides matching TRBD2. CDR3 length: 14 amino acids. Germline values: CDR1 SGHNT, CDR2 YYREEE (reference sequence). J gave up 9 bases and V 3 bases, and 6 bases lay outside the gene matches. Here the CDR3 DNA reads TGTGCCAGCAGCTCCGGACTAGCGGGAGACGTGCAGTACTTC. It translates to CASSSGLAGDVQYF.

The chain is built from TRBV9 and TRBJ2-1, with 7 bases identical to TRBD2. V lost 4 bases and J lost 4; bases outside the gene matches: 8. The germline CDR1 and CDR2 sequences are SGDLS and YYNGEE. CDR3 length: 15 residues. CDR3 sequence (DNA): TGTGCCAGCAGCAAGCTAGCGGAGCCTTACAATGAGCAGTTCTTC. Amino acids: CASSKLAEPYNEQFF.

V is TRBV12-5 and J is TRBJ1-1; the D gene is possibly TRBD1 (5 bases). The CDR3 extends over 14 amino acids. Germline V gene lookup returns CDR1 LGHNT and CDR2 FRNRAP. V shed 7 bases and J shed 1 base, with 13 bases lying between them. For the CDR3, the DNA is TGTGCTAGTGCTCAGACAACAGGGAACACTGAAGCTTTCTTT. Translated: CASAQTTGNTEAFF. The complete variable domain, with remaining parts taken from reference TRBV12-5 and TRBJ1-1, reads DARVTQTPRHKVTEMGQEVTMRCQPILGHNTVFWYRQTMMQGLELLAYFRNRAPLDDSGMPKDRFSAEMPDATLATLKIQPSEPRDSAVYFCASAQTTGNTEAFFGQGTRLTVV.

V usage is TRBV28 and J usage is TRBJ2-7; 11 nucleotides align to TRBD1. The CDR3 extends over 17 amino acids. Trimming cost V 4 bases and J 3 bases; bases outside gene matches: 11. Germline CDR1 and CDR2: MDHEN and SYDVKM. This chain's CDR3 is CASSYQIGTGGVYEQYV. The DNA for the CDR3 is TGTGCCAGCAGTTACCAAATCGGGACAGGGGGGGTCTACGAGCAGTACGTC.

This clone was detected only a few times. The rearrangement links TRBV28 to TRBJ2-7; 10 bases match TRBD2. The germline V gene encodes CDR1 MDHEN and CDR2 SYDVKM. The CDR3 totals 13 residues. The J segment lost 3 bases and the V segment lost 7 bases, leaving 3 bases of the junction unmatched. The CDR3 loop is CASIPSGSYEQYF. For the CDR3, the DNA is TGTGCCAGCATTCCTAGCGGGAGCTACGAGCAGTACTTC.

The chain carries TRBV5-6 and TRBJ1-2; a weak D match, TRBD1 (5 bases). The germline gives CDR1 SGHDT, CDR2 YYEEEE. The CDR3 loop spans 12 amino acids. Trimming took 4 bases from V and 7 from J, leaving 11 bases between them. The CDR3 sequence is CASSPDRGGYTF. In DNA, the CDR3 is TGTGCCAGCAGCCCCGATAGGGGTGGCTACACCTTC.

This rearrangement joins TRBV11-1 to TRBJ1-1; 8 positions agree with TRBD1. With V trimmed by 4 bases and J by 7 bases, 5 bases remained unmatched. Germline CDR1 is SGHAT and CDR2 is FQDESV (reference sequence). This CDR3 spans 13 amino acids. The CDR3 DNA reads TGTGCCAGCAGCTCAAAGACAGGGGTTGAAGCTTTCTTT. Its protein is CASSSKTGVEAFF. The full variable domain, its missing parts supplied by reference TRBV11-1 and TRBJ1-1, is EAEVAQSPRYKITEKSQAVAFWCDPISGHATLYWYRQILGQGPELLVQFQDESVVDDSQLPKDRFSAERLKGVDSTLKIQPAELGDSAMYLCASSSKTGVEAFFGQGTRLTVV.

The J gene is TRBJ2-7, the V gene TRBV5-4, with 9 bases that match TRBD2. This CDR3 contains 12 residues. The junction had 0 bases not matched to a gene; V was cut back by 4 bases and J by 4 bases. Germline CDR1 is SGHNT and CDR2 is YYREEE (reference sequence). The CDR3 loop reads CASSTSGYEQYF. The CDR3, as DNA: TGTGCCAGCAGCACTAGCGGGTACGAGCAGTACTTC.

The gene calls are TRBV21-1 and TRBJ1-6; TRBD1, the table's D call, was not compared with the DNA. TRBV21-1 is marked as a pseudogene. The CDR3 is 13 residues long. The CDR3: CASSTRQNSPLHF. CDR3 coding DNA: TGTGCCAGCAGCACGCGACAGAATTCACCCCTCCACTTT.

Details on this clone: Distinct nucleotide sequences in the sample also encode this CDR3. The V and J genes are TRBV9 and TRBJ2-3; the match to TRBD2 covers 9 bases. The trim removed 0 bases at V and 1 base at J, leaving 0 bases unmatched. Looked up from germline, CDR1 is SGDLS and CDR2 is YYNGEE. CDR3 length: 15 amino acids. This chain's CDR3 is CASSVGTSGTDTQYF. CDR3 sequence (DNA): TGTGCCAGCAGCGTAGGGACTAGCGGCACAGATACGCAGTATTTT.

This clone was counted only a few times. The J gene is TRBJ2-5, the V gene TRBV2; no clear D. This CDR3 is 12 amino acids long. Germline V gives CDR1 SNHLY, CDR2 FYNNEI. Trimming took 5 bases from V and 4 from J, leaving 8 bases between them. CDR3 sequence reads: CASSTERETQYF. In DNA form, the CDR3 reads TGTGCCAGCAGTACAGAGAGAGAGACCCAGTACTTC.

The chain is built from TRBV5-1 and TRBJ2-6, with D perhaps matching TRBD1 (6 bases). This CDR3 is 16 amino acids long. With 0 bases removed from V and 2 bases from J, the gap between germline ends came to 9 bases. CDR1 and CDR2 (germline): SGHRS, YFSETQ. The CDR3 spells CASSLVGGTGANVLTF. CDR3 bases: TGCGCCAGCAGCTTGGTAGGGGGAACTGGGGCCAACGTCCTGACTTTC. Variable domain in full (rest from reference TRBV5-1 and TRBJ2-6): KAGVTQTPRYLIKTRGQQVTLSCSPISGHRSVSWYQQTPGQGLQFLFEYFSETQRNKGNFPGRFSGRQFSNSRSEMNVSTLELGDSALYLCASSLVGGTGANVLTFGAGSRLTVL.